The 29 T cell receptor beta chains below were found in one sample sequenced in a study of persistence of HIV-infected CD4 T cells. Sequencing used immunoSEQ version 4 in survey mode. Some clones are missing from TCRdb's copy, which holds only in-frame ones; the method was immunoSEQ multiplex PCR. Among approximately 45,000 clones, about 88% were seen once, and the ten largest hold roughly 0.46%. No antigen has been identified for these receptors. Anti-CD3/anti-CD28 beads served as a nonspecific positive control stimulus. Responding CD4+ T cells were sorted by upregulation of both CD40 ligand and CD69. This specimen was CD4+ T cells sorted from PBMCs after 18-hour stimulation, taken from a patient who received antiretroviral therapy. These receptor sequences come from an adult woman with HIV who was CMV-seropositive.

The chain is built from TRBV19 and TRBJ1-5, with D possibly TRBD1 on 5 matching bases. From germline, CDR1 is LNHDA and CDR2 SQIVND (reference sequence). The CDR3 loop spans 15 amino acids. The V and J ends lost 0 bases and 6 bases respectively, with 12 bases between them. Here the CDR3 reads CASSIEGARGQPQHF. DNA of the CDR3: TGTGCCAGTAGTATAGAAGGGGCTAGGGGTCAGCCCCAGCATTTT.

V and J are TRBV7-3 and TRBJ1-1, with a tentative D call TRBD1 (5 bases). Trimming took 8 bases from V and 3 from J, leaving 13 bases between them. The CDR3 is 13 amino acids. Germline CDR1 reads SGHTA; CDR2 reads FQGTGA. CDR3 nucleotide sequence: TGTGCCAGCGCCTCACAGGCCCACACTGAAGCTTTCTTT. Protein: CASASQAHTEAFF.

The chain joins TRBV4-2 to TRBJ2-7; D gene uncertain. The germline gives CDR1 LGHNA, CDR2 YNFKEQ. The CDR3 is made up of 14 amino acids. Trimming left V 4 bases short and J 0 bases short, with 10 bases between. As DNA, the CDR3 is TGTGCCAGCAGCCCTCATGGTCGCTCCTACGAGCAGTACTTC. Residues: CASSPHGRSYEQYF.

The CDR3, as DNA: TGTGCCAGTAGTCCCGGACAGGGCATTCAGTACTTC. Translated: CASSPGQGIQYF. This chain uses TRBV19 with TRBJ2-4; 8 nucleotides match TRBD1. This CDR3 has 12 residues. The V and J ends lost 5 bases and 9 bases, in that order; junction bases with no gene match: 3. Germline CDR1 LNHDA, CDR2 SQIVND (reference sequence). Looking up the rest from reference TRBV19 and TRBJ2-4 gives the full variable domain: DGGITQSPKYLFRKEGQNVTLSCEQNLNHDAMYWYRQDPGQGLRLIYYSQIVNDFQKGDIAEGYSVSREKKESFPLTVTSAQKNPTAFYLCASSPGQGIQYFGAGTRLSVL.

This chain connects TRBV15 to TRBJ2-3; 9 bases fit TRBD1. This CDR3 contains 19 residues. CDR1 is LNHNV, CDR2 YYDKDF, per germline (reference sequence). Unmatched junction bases numbered 10, after V lost 0 bases and J lost 0 bases. The CDR3 region has the DNA TGTGCCACCAGCAGAGAGTTGGCCCTTGGACAGGGGAGCACAGATACGCAGTATTTT. This codes for CATSRELALGQGSTDTQYF.

The CDR3 here is CASSIGQGFGEQFF. As DNA, the CDR3 is TGTGCCAGTAGTATTGGACAGGGCTTCGGTGAGCAGTTCTTC. This chain uses TRBV19 with TRBJ2-1; TRBD1 matches at 8 bases. J was trimmed by 9 bases and V by 3 bases; bases with no gene match: 7. This CDR3 has 14 residues. CDR1 and CDR2 (germline): LNHDA, SQIVND (reference sequence).

The chain carries TRBV6-6 and TRBJ2-7; 7 bases are shared with TRBD1. V shed 4 bases, J shed 0 bases, and the junction held 0 bases outside the gene matches. Germline V gene data show CDR1 as MNHNY and CDR2 as SVGAGI (reference sequence). The CDR3 length is 13 residues. CDR3 bases: TGTGCCAGCAGTTGGGACAGCTCCTACGAGCAGTACGTC. Protein sequence: CASSWDSSYEQYV.

V usage is TRBV7-8 and J usage is TRBJ2-2; no clear D gene. Germline V gene data show CDR1 as SGHVS and CDR2 as FQNEAQ. Deletions cut 7 bases from V and 3 bases from J, with 3 bases between. The CDR3 is made up of 11 amino acids. CDR3 in DNA: TGTGCCAGCACCCACACCGGGGAGCTGTTTTTT. Its protein product is CASTHTGELFF.

V and J are TRBV7-8 and TRBJ1-3; D gene ambiguous. CDR3 length: 16 amino acids. V lost 3 bases to trimming and J lost 1 base, with 13 bases between them. CDR1 is SGHVS, CDR2 FQNEAQ, per germline. DNA of the CDR3: TGTGCCAGCAGCTTTTCCGGGAGCCCATCTGGAAACACCATATATTTT. It specifies CASSFSGSPSGNTIYF.

The chain employs TRBV5-1 and TRBJ2-3; TRBD2 matches 11 bases. V shed 2 bases and J 2 bases; nucleotides not matched to a gene: 4. Germline CDR1 is SGHRS and CDR2 is YFSETQ. This CDR3 spans 16 amino acids. CDR3 residues: CASSFRLAGSTDTQYF. The CDR3 DNA reads as TGCGCCAGCAGCTTCCGACTAGCGGGGTCCACAGATACGCAGTATTTT. Based on the CDR3 plus reference TRBV5-1 and TRBJ2-3, the full variable domain is KAGVTQTPRYLIKTRGQQVTLSCSPISGHRSVSWYQQTPGQGLQFLFEYFSETQRNKGNFPGRFSGRQFSNSRSEMNVSTLELGDSALYLCASSFRLAGSTDTQYFGPGTRLTVL.

The chain combines TRBV5-4 with TRBJ2-3, with 9 bases lining up with TRBD2. The V and J ends lost 4 bases and 1 base, in that order; junction bases with no gene match: 7. The CDR3 extends over 16 amino acids. Germline loops: CDR1 SGHNT, CDR2 YYREEE (reference sequence). The CDR3 DNA follows: TGTGCCAGCAGCCTCCCCATAGCGGGGGGCACAGATACGCAGTATTTT. This sequence encodes CASSLPIAGGTDTQYF.

This clone came up once. The chain is built from TRBV2 and TRBJ2-7, with 8 nucleotides matching TRBD1. Germline loops: CDR1 SNHLY, CDR2 FYNNEI. The CDR3 has 15 amino acids. The trim removed 7 bases at V and 0 bases at J, leaving 8 bases unmatched. The CDR3 region is CASNPQGASSYEQYF. CDR3 sequence (DNA): TGTGCCAGCAATCCCCAGGGGGCGAGCTCCTACGAGCAGTACTTC.

The chain employs TRBV19 and TRBJ1-1; a weak D match, TRBD1 (5 bases). The CDR3 loop spans 14 amino acids. Trimming pared 4 bases from V and 6 bases from J, leaving 15 bases between. CDR1 and CDR2 (germline): LNHDA, SQIVND (reference sequence). The CDR3 loop is CASSKQALWAEAFF. The CDR3, as DNA: TGTGCCAGTAGTAAACAGGCACTGTGGGCTGAAGCTTTCTTT. The full variable domain, rest sourced from reference TRBV19 and TRBJ1-1, is DGGITQSPKYLFRKEGQNVTLSCEQNLNHDAMYWYRQDPGQGLRLIYYSQIVNDFQKGDIAEGYSVSREKKESFPLTVTSAQKNPTAFYLCASSKQALWAEAFFGQGTRLTVV.

This clone was picked up a small number of times. This chain uses TRBV5-1 with TRBJ1-4; the D is unclear. V lost 7 bases to trimming and J lost 6 bases, with 7 bases between them. CDR3 length: 11 residues. Germline V gives CDR1 SGHRS, CDR2 YFSETQ. The CDR3 is CASRSDEKLFF. DNA of the CDR3: TGCGCCAGCCGAAGCGATGAAAAACTGTTTTTT.

This chain links TRBV25-1 with TRBJ2-1; D unresolved. The length of the CDR3 is 16 residues. Trimming stripped 0 bases from V and 2 bases from J, with 11 bases between. Germline CDR1 is MGHDK and CDR2 is SYGVNS. DNA of the CDR3: TGTGCCAGCAGTGAATATCTGGGCGGTACCTACAATGAGCAGTTCTTC. It encodes CASSEYLGGTYNEQFF.

The V and J genes are TRBV24-1 and TRBJ1-2, with a possible D match to TRBD1 (5 bases). The V end lost 4 bases, the J end lost 5 bases, and 10 bases lay between the germline ends. The germline V gene encodes CDR1 KGHDR and CDR2 SFDVKD. The CDR3 runs to 13 residues. The CDR3 nucleotides are TGTGCCACCAGTGACTCGGGACCTTATGGCTACACCTTC. Its protein product is CATSDSGPYGYTF.

The chain has TRBV9 and TRBJ1-1, with 7 nucleotides matching TRBD1. The CDR3 has 15 residues. Germline CDR1 is SGDLS and CDR2 is YYNGEE. The V and J ends lost 0 bases and 1 base, in that order; junction bases with no gene match: 3. CDR3 amino acids: CASSVGGQPNTEAFF. CDR3 nucleotide sequence: TGTGCCAGCAGCGTAGGGGGACAGCCGAACACTGAAGCTTTCTTT.

V is TRBV19 and J is TRBJ2-5, with 9 bases matching TRBD1. CDR3 size: 15 residues. The V segment lost 3 bases and the J segment 5 bases; nucleotides outside the gene matches: 7. Germline V gene lookup returns CDR1 LNHDA and CDR2 SQIVND (reference sequence). The CDR3 DNA sequence: TGTGCCAGTAGTATGGGACAGGGCGTCCAGGAGACCCAGTACTTC. It encodes CASSMGQGVQETQYF.

Only one count was recorded for this clone. The chain couples TRBV4-2 to TRBJ2-1, with 9 bases fitting TRBD2. Germline CDR1 is LGHNA and CDR2 is YNFKEQ. V was clipped by 1 base and J by 4 bases; unmatched bases: 2. The CDR3 is made up of 15 amino acids. The CDR3 protein is CASSQALAGYNEQFF. The CDR3 bases are TGTGCCAGCAGCCAAGCCCTAGCGGGGTACAATGAGCAGTTCTTC.

The chain combines TRBV9 with TRBJ2-2; D possibly matches TRBD1 or TRBD2 (6 bases each). Germline values: CDR1 SGDLS, CDR2 YYNGEE. CDR3 length equals 18 residues. Trimming removed 6 bases from V and 3 bases from J, with 24 bases in between. CDR3 loop: CASTRGRGGPTDTGELFF. CDR3 in DNA: TGTGCCAGCACCCGGGGGAGAGGGGGGCCAACGGACACCGGGGAGCTGTTTTTT.

The rearrangement joins TRBV3-1 (or the pseudogene TRBV3-2) to TRBJ1-2; a weak D match, TRBD1 (6 bases). This CDR3 region has 12 residues. Germline CDR1 LGHDT, CDR2 YNNKEL (reference sequence). Trimming cost V 4 bases and J 4 bases, with 7 bases left between them. CDR3 sequence: CASSLTGYGYTF. CDR3 nucleotides: TGTGCCAGCAGCCTGACAGGCTATGGCTACACCTTC.

The chain uses TRBV2 and TRBJ1-5, with TRBD1 as a possible D gene (5 bases). CDR3 length: 15 amino acids. Germline CDR1 is SNHLY and CDR2 is FYNNEI. V lost 1 base and J lost 6, with 13 bases in between. Here the CDR3 DNA reads TGTGCCAGCAGTGAAGAGGGGAGGGGTGGTCAGCCCCAGCATTTT. The encoded protein is CASSEEGRGGQPQHF.

The chain uses TRBV5-1 and TRBJ2-3; 8 nucleotides match TRBD1. Germline V gene data show CDR1 as SGHRS and CDR2 as YFSETQ. CDR3 length: 14 amino acids. Trimming at V came to 4 bases and at J to 4 bases, leaving 5 bases not matched to a gene. CDR3 region: CASSADREADTQYF. Written as DNA, the CDR3 is TGCGCCAGCAGCGCGGACAGGGAGGCAGATACGCAGTATTTT.

The rearrangement uses TRBV7-8 and TRBJ2-7; D unclear. V lost 9 bases to trimming and J lost 3 bases, with 15 bases between them. The length of the CDR3 is 13 residues. Looked up from germline, CDR1 is SGHVS and CDR2 is FQNEAQ. CDR3 sequence reads: CASQLTAVYEQYF. DNA for the CDR3: TGTGCCAGTCAGCTTACGGCCGTCTACGAGCAGTACTTC. The full variable domain, in which reference TRBV7-8 and TRBJ2-7 provide the parts outside the CDR3, is GAGVSQSPRYKVAKRGQDVALRCDPISGHVSLFWYQQALGQGPEFLTYFQNEAQLDKSGLPSDRFFAERPEGSVSTLKIQRTQQEDSAVYLCASQLTAVYEQYFGPGTRLTVT.

This clone turned up a few times. The chain recombines TRBV12-5 with TRBJ1-1, with D uncertain. The CDR3 loop spans 13 amino acids. The germline CDR1 and CDR2 sequences are LGHNT and FRNRAP. V shed 3 bases and J shed 2 bases, with 7 bases lying between them. The CDR3: CASGLAFNTEAFF. The CDR3 DNA is TGTGCTAGTGGTTTAGCTTTTAACACTGAAGCTTTCTTT.

This chain uses TRBV5-1 with TRBJ2-7; D ambiguous. From germline, CDR1 is SGHRS and CDR2 YFSETQ. Trimming removed 0 bases from V and 3 bases from J, with 7 bases in between. CDR3 length: 13 residues. CDR3: CASSLGLFYEQYF. The CDR3 DNA reads TGCGCCAGCAGCTTGGGCCTTTTCTACGAGCAGTACTTC.

This chain uses TRBV11-3 with TRBJ1-1; D remains unclear. Germline CDR1 and CDR2: SGHNT and YENEEA. This CDR3 contains 14 residues. V was trimmed by 0 bases and J by 1 base, leaving 6 bases between them. CDR3 protein: CASSLDGRNTEAFF. The CDR3 DNA reads TGTGCCAGCAGCTTAGATGGAAGGAACACTGAAGCTTTCTTT.

The CDR3 DNA reads TGTGCCAGCTCACCGAGGCAGGGGGCTAGCAATCAGCCCCAGCATTTT. Residues: CASSPRQGASNQPQHF. This chain links TRBV18 with TRBJ1-5; 8 bases align to TRBD1. Germline V gene sequence: CDR1 KGHSH, CDR2 LQKENI. J gave up 0 bases and V 3 bases, and 4 bases lay outside the gene matches. The CDR3 length is 16 residues.

This chain links TRBV2 with TRBJ2-1; D is perhaps TRBD2 (7 bases). Germline V gives CDR1 SNHLY, CDR2 FYNNEI. The V and J ends lost 7 bases and 2 bases respectively, with 15 bases between them. CDR3 length: 15 residues. CDR3 coding DNA: TGTGCCAGCAACCCTCGGGGGGCACCCTACAATGAGCAGTTCTTC. Protein product: CASNPRGAPYNEQFF.